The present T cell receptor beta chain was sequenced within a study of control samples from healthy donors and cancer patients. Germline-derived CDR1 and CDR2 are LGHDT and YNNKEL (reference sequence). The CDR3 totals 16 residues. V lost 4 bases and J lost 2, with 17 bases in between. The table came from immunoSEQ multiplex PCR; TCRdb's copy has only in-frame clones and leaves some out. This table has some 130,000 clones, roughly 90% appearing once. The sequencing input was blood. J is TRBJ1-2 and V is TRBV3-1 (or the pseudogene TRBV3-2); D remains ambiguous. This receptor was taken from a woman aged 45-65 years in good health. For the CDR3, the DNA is TGTGCCAGCAGCCCCTTCCTAGGGTCGGCCAACTATGGCTACACCTTC. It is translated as CASSPFLGSANYGYTF.